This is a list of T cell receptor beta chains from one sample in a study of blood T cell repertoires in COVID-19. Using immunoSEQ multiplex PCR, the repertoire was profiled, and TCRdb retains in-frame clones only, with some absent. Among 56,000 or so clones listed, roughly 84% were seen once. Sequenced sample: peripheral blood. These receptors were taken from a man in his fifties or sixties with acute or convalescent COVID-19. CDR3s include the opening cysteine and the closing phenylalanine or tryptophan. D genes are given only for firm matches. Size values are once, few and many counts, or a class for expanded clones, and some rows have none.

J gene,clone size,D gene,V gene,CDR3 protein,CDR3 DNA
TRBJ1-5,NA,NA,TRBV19,CASGIGGGHRVQQPQHF,TGTGCCAGTGGTATAGGGGGGGGGCACAGGGTTCAGCAGCCCCAGCATTTT
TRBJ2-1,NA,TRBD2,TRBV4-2,CASSPRSSGIISYNEQFF,TGTGCCAGCAGCCCCCGTAGTAGCGGGATTATCTCCTACAATGAGCAGTTCTTC
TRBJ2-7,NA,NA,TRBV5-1,CASSLVDRGYEQYF,TGCGCCAGCAGCTTGGTCGACAGAGGCTACGAGCAGTACTTC
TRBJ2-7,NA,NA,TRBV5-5,CASSPRQALYEQYF,TGTGCCAGCAGCCCGAGACAGGCGCTCTACGAGCAGTACTTC
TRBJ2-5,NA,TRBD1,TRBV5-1,CANSGGAETQYF,TGCGCCAATTCAGGGGGCGCCGAGACCCAGTACTTC
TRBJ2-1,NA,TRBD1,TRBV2,CASSVTGGEDNEQFF,TGTGCCAGCAGTGTGACAGGGGGCGAGGACAATGAGCAGTTCTTC
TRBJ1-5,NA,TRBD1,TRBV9,CASSPGGQVDQPQHF,TGTGCCAGCAGCCCGGGCGGACAGGTTGATCAGCCCCAGCATTTT
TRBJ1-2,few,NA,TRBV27,CASSPQQALGYTF,TGTGCCAGCAGTCCACAACAGGCCCTAGGCTACACCTTC
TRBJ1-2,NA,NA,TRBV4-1,CASSQEASPNYGYTF,TGCGCCAGCAGCCAGGAGGCCTCTCCTAACTATGGCTACACCTTC
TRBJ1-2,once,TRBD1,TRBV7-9,CASSLATGDGYTF,TGTGCCAGCAGCTTAGCAACAGGGGATGGCTACACCTTC
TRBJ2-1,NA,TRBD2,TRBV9,CASSVARTSGEEQFF,TGTGCCAGCAGCGTAGCCCGGACTAGCGGGGAAGAGCAGTTCTTC
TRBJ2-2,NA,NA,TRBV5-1,CASSSWGDSTGGLNTGELFF,TGCGCCAGCAGCTCCTGGGGGGATTCCACAGGAGGTCTGAACACCGGGGAGCTGTTTTTT
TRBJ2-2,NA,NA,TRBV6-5,CASSYEARGEAGELFF,TGTGCCAGCAGTTACGAGGCTCGAGGGGAGGCCGGGGAGCTGTTTTTT
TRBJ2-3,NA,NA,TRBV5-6,CASSYLAADTQYF,TGTGCCAGCAGCTACCTAGCAGCAGATACGCAGTATTTT
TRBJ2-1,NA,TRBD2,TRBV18,CASDAGLAGDEQFF,TGTGCCAGCGACGCCGGACTAGCGGGCGATGAGCAGTTCTTC
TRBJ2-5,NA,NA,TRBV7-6,CASSPPGQETQYF,TGTGCCAGCAGCCCTCCCGGGCAAGAGACCCAGTACTTC
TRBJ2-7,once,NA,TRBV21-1,CASSNGDRVSGFYEQYF,TGTGCCAGCAGCAACGGGGATCGTGTTAGCGGATTCTACGAGCAGTACTTC
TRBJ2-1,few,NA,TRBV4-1,CASSQNLGHEQFF,TGCGCCAGCAGCCAAAATCTGGGGCATGAGCAGTTCTTC
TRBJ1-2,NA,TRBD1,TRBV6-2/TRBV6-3,CASSWDRRYGYTF,TGTGCCAGCAGTTGGGACAGGCGCTATGGCTACACCTTC
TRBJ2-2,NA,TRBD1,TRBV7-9,CASSRDTGGTGELFF,TGTGCCAGCAGCCGAGACACAGGGGGCACCGGGGAGCTGTTTTTT
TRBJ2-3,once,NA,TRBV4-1,CASSQGIERLTDTQYF,TGCGCCAGCAGCCAAGGGATCGAGCGACTCACAGATACGCAGTATTTT
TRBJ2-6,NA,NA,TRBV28,CASGTLRSGANVLTF,TGTGCCAGCGGCACCCTCCGATCTGGGGCCAACGTCCTGACTTTC
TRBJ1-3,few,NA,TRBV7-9,CASSRVSGNTIYF,TGTGCCAGCAGCCGGGTCTCTGGAAACACCATATATTTT
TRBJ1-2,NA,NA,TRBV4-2,CASSQVGGDGYTF,TGTGCCAGCAGCCAAGTCGGAGGGGATGGCTACACCTTC
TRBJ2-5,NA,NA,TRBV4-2,CASSLAELARWETQYF,TGTGCCAGCAGCCTCGCTGAGCTGGCTAGATGGGAGACCCAGTACTTC
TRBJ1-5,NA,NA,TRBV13,CASSLGGQPQHF,TGTGCCAGCAGCTTGGGAGGGCAGCCCCAGCATTTT
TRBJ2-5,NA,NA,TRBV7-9,CASSVDSPAQYF,TGTGCCAGCAGCGTGGACAGCCCAGCCCAGTACTTC
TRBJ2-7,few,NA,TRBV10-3,CAISSRGQTYEQYF,TGTGCCATCAGTTCCAGGGGACAAACCTACGAGCAGTACTTC
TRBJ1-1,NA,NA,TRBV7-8,CASSLAGGNTEAFF,TGTGCCAGCAGCTTAGCCGGGGGGAACACTGAAGCTTTCTTT
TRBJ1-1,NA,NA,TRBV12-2,CASRTRTGLNTEAFF,TGTGCAAGTCGCACTCGGACAGGTCTGAACACTGAAGCTTTCTTT
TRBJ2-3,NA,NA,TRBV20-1,CSASLRGRTDTQYF,TGCAGTGCTAGTCTGCGGGGTCGCACAGATACGCAGTATTTT
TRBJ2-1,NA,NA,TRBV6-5,CASSYSPAGYNEQFF,TGTGCCAGCAGTTACTCCCCCGCAGGATACAATGAGCAGTTCTTC
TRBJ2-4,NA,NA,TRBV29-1,CSVAWRGGKNIQYF,TGCAGCGTTGCCTGGCGGGGTGGCAAAAACATTCAGTACTTC
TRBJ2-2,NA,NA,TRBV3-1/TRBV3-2,CASSHSRTGELFF,TGTGCCAGCAGTCATTCTAGGACCGGGGAGCTGTTTTTT
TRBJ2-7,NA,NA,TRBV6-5,CASSYSWQTYEQYF,TGTGCCAGCAGTTACTCCTGGCAGACCTACGAGCAGTACTTC
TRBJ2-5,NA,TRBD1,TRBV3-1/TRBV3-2,CASSQGVDRAETQYF,TGTGCCAGCAGCCAAGGAGTCGACAGGGCAGAGACCCAGTACTTC
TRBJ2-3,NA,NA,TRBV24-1,CATSDPTLTGSTDTQYF,TGTGCCACCAGTGATCCTACATTGACTGGCTCCACAGATACGCAGTATTTT
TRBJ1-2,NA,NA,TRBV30,CAWRLGGVNYGYTF,TGTGCCTGGAGACTGGGGGGGGTAAACTATGGCTACACCTTC
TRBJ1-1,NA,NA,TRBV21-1,CASSNQANRWGAEAFF,TGTGCCAGCAGCAACCAGGCCAACAGGTGGGGGGCTGAAGCTTTCTTT
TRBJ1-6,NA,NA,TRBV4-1,CASSPNGDSPLHF,TGCGCCAGCAGCCCTAACGGGGATTCACCCCTCCACTTT
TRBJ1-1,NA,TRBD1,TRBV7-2,CASSLALFAGTGGTEAFF,TGTGCCAGCAGCTTAGCGCTATTCGCCGGGACAGGAGGGACTGAAGCTTTCTTT
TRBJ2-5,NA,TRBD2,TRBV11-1,CASSLAQRGAQETQYF,TGTGCCAGCAGCTTAGCTCAGCGGGGGGCCCAAGAGACCCAGTACTTC
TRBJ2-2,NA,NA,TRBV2,CASDLRLGGELFF,TGTGCCAGCGATCTAAGACTTGGAGGGGAGCTGTTTTTT
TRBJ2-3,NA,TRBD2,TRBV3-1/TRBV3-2,CASSRDGGSTDTQYF,TGTGCCAGCAGCCGGGACGGGGGGTCCACAGATACGCAGTATTTT
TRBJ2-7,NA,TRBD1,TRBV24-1,CATRDRGYEQYF,TGTGCCACGAGGGACAGGGGCTACGAGCAGTACTTC
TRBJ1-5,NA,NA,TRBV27,CASSLQNSNQPQHF,TGTGCCAGCAGTTTACAGAATAGCAATCAGCCCCAGCATTTT
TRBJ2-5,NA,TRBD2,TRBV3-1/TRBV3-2,CASSPGDSGGEETQYF,TGTGCCAGCAGCCCGGGTGATAGCGGGGGAGAGGAGACCCAGTACTTC
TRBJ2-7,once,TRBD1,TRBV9,CASSADRGTYEQYF,TGTGCCAGCAGCGCGGACAGGGGCACCTACGAGCAGTACTTC
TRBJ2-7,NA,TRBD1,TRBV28,CASSGGWGYEQYF,TGTGCCAGCTCAGGGGGCTGGGGATACGAGCAGTACTTC
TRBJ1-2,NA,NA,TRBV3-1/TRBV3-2,CASSQARDGYTF,TGTGCCAGCAGCCAAGCGAGGGATGGCTACACCTTC
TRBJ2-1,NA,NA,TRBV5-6,CASSRGAYNEQFF,TGTGCCAGCAGCCGCGGTGCCTACAATGAGCAGTTCTTC
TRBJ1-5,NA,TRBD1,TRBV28,CASRGQGLSNQPQHF,TGTGCCAGCAGGGGACAGGGACTGAGCAATCAGCCCCAGCATTTT
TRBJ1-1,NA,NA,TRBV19,CASSSIWQDSEAFF,TGTGCCAGTAGTTCCATATGGCAGGATTCTGAAGCTTTCTTT
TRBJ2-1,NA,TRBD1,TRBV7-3,CASSLTGNDEQFF,TGTGCCAGCAGCTTGACAGGGAACGATGAGCAGTTCTTC
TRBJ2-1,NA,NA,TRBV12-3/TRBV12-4,CASSFFQANEQFF,TGTGCCAGCAGTTTCTTTCAGGCAAATGAGCAGTTCTTC
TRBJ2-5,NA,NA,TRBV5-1,CASSPDTGGKTQYF,TGCGCCAGCAGCCCCGACACCGGGGGAAAGACCCAGTACTTC